This T cell receptor beta chain was profiled in a study of CD8+ T cells in alopecia areata. CDR3 length equals 15 residues. Germline-derived CDR1 and CDR2 are MDHEN and SYDVKM. V trimming: 4 bases; J trimming: 4 bases; junction bases outside the gene matches: 8. Once RNA had been extracted, it was reverse transcribed into cDNA to act as the sequencing template. Sequencing was performed with immunoSEQ multiplex PCR; in TCRdb, only in-frame clones are kept and a portion is missing. Among some 4,300 clones listed, 68% were seen once. Sequencing input: skin. The chain recombines TRBV28 with TRBJ2-5, with 8 nucleotides matching TRBD1. The receptor comes from a human donor in good health. For the CDR3, the DNA is TGTGCCAGCAGTTCCCCGACAGGGGTCGGAGAGACCCAGTACTTC. As protein: CASSSPTGVGETQYF. The complete variable domain, with remaining parts taken from reference TRBV28 and TRBJ2-5, reads DVKVTQSSRYLVKRTGEKVFLECVQDMDHENMFWYRQDPGLGLRLIYFSYDVKMKEKGDIPEGYSVSREKKERFSLILESASTNQTSMYLCASSSPTGVGETQYFGPGTRLLVL.